This T cell receptor beta chain was observed in a study of blood T cells in healthy people across ages. The authors isolated at least 6 million PBMCs per sample. For this clonotype: Its antigen remains unknown. The junction departs from the called germline gene at one end, perhaps through a read error.

Study findings and constraints: While age rose, TCR beta diversity per million T cells dropped in a roughly linear way.

A second roughly 6 to 11 cycle PCR used barcoded and J-beta primers. TCRdb reprocessed the 5' RACE reads via MiXCR and lists one record per CDR3 protein. The repertoire consists of about 2 million distinct CDR3 sequences, with about 50% occurring once and the leading ten covering 2.1%. Per the germline V gene, CDR1 is SSHAT and CDR2 is FNYEAQ (reference sequence). There are 16 residues in the CDR3. V is TRBV7-7 and J is TRBJ2-4, with 8 bases identical to TRBD2. The J call may be faulty, since TRBJ2-5 better matches the DNA end. The sequence derives from a woman in her forties in good health. Sequencing was performed on blood. The CDR3 bases are TGTGCTAGCAGCTCCTATAGCGGGGCGGGGGTAGAGACCCAGTACTTC. It yields the protein CASSSYSGAGVETQYF.